Below, one T cell receptor (beta chain) is given with its context. This sample was taken from a study of blood T cell repertoires in COVID-19. Study background: The cDNA or gDNA used as material had been derived from T cells, B-cell-depleted T cells, or PBMCs.

The table came from immunoSEQ multiplex PCR; TCRdb's copy has only in-frame clones and leaves some out. The sample lists approximately 170,000 clones; about 82% were seen once. Followed longitudinally, the Seattle patients had been enrolled during active infection. Germline CDR1 and CDR2: MGHRA and YSYEKL. Trimming took 3 bases from V and 1 from J; bases not matched to a gene: 7. This CDR3 is built from 16 residues. The gene calls are TRBV4-1 and TRBJ2-5; TRBD1 agrees at 8 bases. This TCR was sampled from a woman of 80 years or more with COVID-19, enrolled during active disease. Sequencing was carried out using peripheral blood. CDR3 coding DNA: TGCGCCAGCAGCCAGGGGCAGGGGGCTTCCCAAGAGACCCAGTACTTC. It codes for CASSQGQGASQETQYF.